These 20 T cell receptor beta chains share one sample of origin, sequenced in a study of lymphopenia after photon versus proton radiotherapy. Some clones are missing from TCRdb's copy, which holds only in-frame ones; the method was immunoSEQ multiplex PCR. The sample lists 2,000 to 2,500 clones; just over 75% were seen once. The material sequenced was peripheral blood, taken from a patient treated with photon-based radiotherapy. The receptor set was obtained from a man older than 75 with cholangiocarcinoma.

This clone appeared a few times. V and J are TRBV4-2 and TRBJ2-3; D remains unclear. Looked up from germline, CDR1 is LGHNA and CDR2 is YNFKEQ. CDR3 length: 14 residues. V shed 2 bases and J shed 2 bases, with 8 bases lying between them. This CDR3 reads CASSQPQATDTQYF. In nucleotides, the CDR3 is TGTGCCAGCAGCCAACCCCAAGCCACAGATACGCAGTATTTT.

The rearrangement uses TRBV29-1 and TRBJ2-7; the match to TRBD2 covers 16 bases. CDR1 and CDR2 from the germline V gene are SQVTM and ANQGSEA. Germline trimming cut 4 bases from V and 2 bases from J; bases unmatched to any gene: 5. The CDR3 is 16 residues long. The CDR3: CSVAGLAGGRTYEQYF. CDR3 coding DNA: TGCAGCGTTGCGGGACTAGCGGGGGGGAGAACCTACGAGCAGTACTTC.

The CDR3 loop is CASTTNGEFGNTIYF. For the CDR3, the DNA is TGTGCCAGCACCACGAATGGGGAATTTGGAAACACCATATATTTT. The chain carries TRBV6-6 and TRBJ1-3; no definite D call. This CDR3 contains 15 residues. Looked up from germline, CDR1 is MNHNY and CDR2 is SVGAGI (reference sequence). The V end lost 7 bases, the J end lost 3 bases, and 16 bases lay between the germline ends.

Details on this clone: One end of the junction does not line up with germline, which may come from a read error. This chain connects TRBV6-1 to TRBJ1-2; D not resolved. Germline lookup yields CDR1 MNHNS and CDR2 SASEGT. The CDR3 totals 9 residues. The CDR3 coding sequence is TGTGCCAGCAGTGGCACCGGGAACTTC. This gives the protein CASSGTGNF.

V usage is TRBV5-6 and J usage is TRBJ2-5; D possibly corresponds to TRBD1 (6 bases). The CDR3 has 14 residues. Germline values: CDR1 SGHDT, CDR2 YYEEEE. The V end lost 4 bases, the J end lost 5 bases, and 15 bases lay between the germline ends. CDR3 in DNA: TGTGCCAGCAGCGTGAGACAGGTTTTCGAGACCCAGTACTTC. The encoded protein is CASSVRQVFETQYF.

This chain connects TRBV6-5 to TRBJ2-1; possibly TRBD2 for D (6 bases). The CDR3 runs 16 residues. V was pared by 4 bases and J by 7 bases, with 20 bases between. Per germline, CDR1 MNHEY and CDR2 SVGAGI. Here the CDR3 DNA reads TGTGCCAGCAGTTGCCCGGGACTCAAAAAGGAGAATGAGCAGTTCTTC. Translation: CASSCPGLKKENEQFF.

The rearrangement uses TRBV6-5 and TRBJ1-6; 7 bases line up with TRBD1. The CDR3 sequence is 16 residues long. V lost 0 bases and J lost 9; bases outside the gene matches: 8. CDR1 is MNHEY and CDR2 is SVGAGI in the germline V gene. CDR3 sequence (DNA): TGTGCCAGCAGTTACTCCGGACGGACAGGAGGTTCACCCCTCCACTTT. This sequence encodes CASSYSGRTGGSPLHF.

This chain connects TRBV28 to TRBJ1-2; D uncertain. The CDR3 sequence is 12 residues long. Deletions cut 3 bases from V and 7 bases from J, with 9 bases between. Germline loops: CDR1 MDHEN, CDR2 SYDVKM. The CDR3 DNA reads as TGTGCCAGCAGTTTCGGTGCGGTTGGCTACACCTTC. Protein: CASSFGAVGYTF.

V is TRBV2 and J is TRBJ2-3; D might be TRBD1 (6 bases). This CDR3 is built from 15 residues. Germline CDR1 reads SNHLY; CDR2 reads FYNNEI. The ends were cut back, 7 bases at V and 4 bases at J, with 18 bases in the middle. Here the CDR3 reads CASKASTGNPDTQYF. CDR3 nucleotides: TGTGCCAGCAAAGCCTCCACAGGGAATCCAGATACGCAGTATTTT.

This clone is deemed large. V gene TRBV6-5 combines with J gene TRBJ1-5; 7 bases align to TRBD1. Trimming removed 6 bases from V and 4 bases from J; junction bases left unmatched: 6. CDR3 size: 14 residues. Germline-derived CDR1 and CDR2 are MNHEY and SVGAGI. The CDR3 region has the DNA TGTGCCAGCAGGACAGGGATGGGAAATCAGCCCCAGCATTTT. Protein sequence: CASRTGMGNQPQHF.

This clone was counted once. The chain carries TRBV9 and TRBJ2-1; no firm D call. Deletions cut 6 bases from V and 0 bases from J, with 13 bases between. This CDR3 is built from 15 residues. In germline, CDR1 is SGDLS, CDR2 YYNGEE. This CDR3 reads CASNPTQSSYNEQFF. Here the CDR3 DNA reads TGTGCCAGCAACCCTACGCAAAGCTCCTACAATGAGCAGTTCTTC. The full variable domain, with the rest looked up from reference TRBV9 and TRBJ2-1, is DSGVTQTPKHLITATGQRVTLRCSPRSGDLSVYWYQQSLDQGLQFLIQYYNGEERAKGNILERFSAQQFPDLHSELNLSSLELGDSALYFCASNPTQSSYNEQFFGPGTRLTVL.

In its sample, this clone ranks as large. The chain has TRBV9 and TRBJ1-1, with TRBD1 as a possible D gene (6 bases). CDR1 and CDR2 (germline): SGDLS, YYNGEE. V dropped 8 bases and J dropped 1 base, with 12 bases sitting between them. The CDR3 is made up of 13 amino acids. CDR3 sequence (DNA): TGTGCCAGATTTGGACAGAAGAACACTGAAGCTTTCTTT. Translating it yields CARFGQKNTEAFF.

The J gene is TRBJ2-1, the V gene TRBV6-5; D is perhaps TRBD1 or TRBD2 (6 bases each). V was shortened by 4 bases and J by 4 bases, with 11 bases between the two germline ends. Germline values: CDR1 MNHEY, CDR2 SVGAGI. The length of the CDR3 is 14 residues. The CDR3 bases are TGTGCCAGCAGTTCGCCGGGGGCTTACAATGAGCAGTTCTTC. As protein: CASSSPGAYNEQFF.

This chain links TRBV6-1 with TRBJ1-1, with TRBD1 as a possible D gene (5 bases). Germline CDR1 MNHNS, CDR2 SASEGT. The CDR3 is 16 amino acids. V lost 3 bases, J lost 6 bases, and 20 bases lay in between. The CDR3 DNA reads as TGTGCCAGCAGTGACAGTAGCTGGCAGGGCGATCCTGAAGCTTTCTTT. It specifies CASSDSSWQGDPEAFF.

The chain couples TRBV12-5 to TRBJ1-6; 7 bases agree with TRBD1. The ends lost 5 bases at V and 6 bases at J; junction bases unmatched: 4. Germline-derived CDR1 and CDR2 are LGHNT and FRNRAP. The CDR3 spans 14 residues. The CDR3 DNA reads TGTGCTAGTGGTGAGGGACAGCTTAATTCACCCCTCCACTTT. Translation: CASGEGQLNSPLHF.

The chain has TRBV10-3 and TRBJ2-2; 7 bases map to TRBD1. V was pared by 5 bases and J by 4 bases, with 7 bases of the junction left unmatched. The CDR3 length is 15 residues. The germline gives CDR1 ENHRY, CDR2 SYGVKD. CDR3 in DNA: TGTGCCATCAGTTCCCGGGACAGTCCCACCGGGGAGCTGTTTTTT. Protein sequence: CAISSRDSPTGELFF.

This clone is hyperexpanded within its sample. V gene TRBV10-3 combines with J gene TRBJ2-3; D is perhaps TRBD2 (6 bases). Looked up from germline, CDR1 is ENHRY and CDR2 is SYGVKD. The CDR3 runs 14 residues. The germline V and J ends were trimmed by 4 bases and 3 bases, with 11 bases remaining between them. The CDR3 region has the DNA TGTGCCATCAGTGCGGTAGCGGTGACAGATACGCAGTATTTT. Protein sequence: CAISAVAVTDTQYF.

V is TRBV2 and J is TRBJ2-5; TRBD2 matches 8 bases. V gave up 6 bases and J gave up 4 bases; unmatched junction bases: 16. The V gene's germline CDR1 is SNHLY and CDR2 FYNNEI. CDR3 length: 17 residues. The CDR3 loop is CASSPLTGGVSGETQYF. The CDR3 DNA sequence: TGTGCCAGCAGCCCGTTGACGGGGGGGGTTTCAGGAGAGACCCAGTACTTC.

This clone has just a few counts. The V and J genes are TRBV6-5 and TRBJ2-7; 9 nucleotides match TRBD1. Germline CDR1 reads MNHEY; CDR2 reads SVGAGI. This CDR3 comprises 14 residues. V shed 3 bases, J shed 3 bases, and the junction held 3 bases outside the gene matches. The CDR3: CASSYRTGVYEQYF. The CDR3 DNA sequence: TGTGCCAGCAGTTATCGGACAGGGGTCTACGAGCAGTACTTC.

This chain uses TRBV9 with TRBJ1-2, with D uncertain. Looked up from germline, CDR1 is SGDLS and CDR2 is YYNGEE. V shed 0 bases and J shed 9 bases, with 12 bases lying between them. The CDR3 extends over 13 amino acids. This CDR3 reads CASSVEQRGSYTF. The CDR3 DNA follows: TGTGCCAGCAGCGTAGAACAACGAGGGAGCTACACCTTC. The complete variable domain, with remaining parts taken from reference TRBV9 and TRBJ1-2, reads DSGVTQTPKHLITATGQRVTLRCSPRSGDLSVYWYQQSLDQGLQFLIQYYNGEERAKGNILERFSAQQFPDLHSELNLSSLELGDSALYFCASSVEQRGSYTFGSGTRLTVV.